The clone carrying this TCR beta chain was found many times. 5'RACE with 10-nucleotide random UMIs produced the cDNA. The output of every sequencing run exceeded 180 million TCR-beta sequences, derived from 15-18 subjects. Each CDR3 protein is one row after TCRdb ran MiXCR on the 5' RACE reads. Altogether 95,000 to 150,000 distinct CDR3 sequences are present, 3% to 3.5% being singletons, with the ten largest covering 1.3%. The data belong to a study of neurological immune-mediated disorders. Looked up from germline, CDR1 is SGHDT and CDR2 is YYEEEE. V shed 3 bases, J shed 4 bases, and the junction held 6 bases outside the gene matches. CDR3 length equals 16 residues.

The chain combines TRBV5-6 with TRBJ1-5; 11 positions match TRBD1. The source material was PBMCs. The receptor comes from a woman aged 30 to 39 with multiple sclerosis. CDR3 sequence reads: CASSWTGGEGNQPQHF. In DNA form, the CDR3 reads TGTGCCAGCAGCTGGACAGGGGGCGAGGGGAATCAGCCCCAGCATTTT.